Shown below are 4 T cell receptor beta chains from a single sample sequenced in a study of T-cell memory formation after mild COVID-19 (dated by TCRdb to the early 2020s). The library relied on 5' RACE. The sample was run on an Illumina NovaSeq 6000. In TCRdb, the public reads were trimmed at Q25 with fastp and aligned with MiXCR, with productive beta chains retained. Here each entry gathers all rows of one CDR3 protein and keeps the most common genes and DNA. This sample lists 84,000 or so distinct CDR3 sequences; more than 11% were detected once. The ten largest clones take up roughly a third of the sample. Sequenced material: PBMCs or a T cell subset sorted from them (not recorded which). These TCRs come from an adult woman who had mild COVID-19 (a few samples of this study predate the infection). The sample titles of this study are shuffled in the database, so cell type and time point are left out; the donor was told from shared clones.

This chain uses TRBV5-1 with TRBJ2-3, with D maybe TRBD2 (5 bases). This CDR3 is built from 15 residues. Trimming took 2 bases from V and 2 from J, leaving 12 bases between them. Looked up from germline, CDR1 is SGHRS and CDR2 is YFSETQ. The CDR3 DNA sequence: TGCGCCAGCAGCTTCACAGCAGCGGACACAGATACGCAGTATTTT. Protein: CASSFTAADTDTQYF.

The DNA for the CDR3 is TGTGCCAGCAGCCGTGGCTACGAGCAGTACTTC. This translates into CASSRGYEQYF. This chain connects TRBV12-3 or TRBV12-4 to TRBJ2-7; D not resolved. Trimming took 6 bases from V and 3 from J, leaving 6 bases between them. The CDR3 extends over 11 amino acids.

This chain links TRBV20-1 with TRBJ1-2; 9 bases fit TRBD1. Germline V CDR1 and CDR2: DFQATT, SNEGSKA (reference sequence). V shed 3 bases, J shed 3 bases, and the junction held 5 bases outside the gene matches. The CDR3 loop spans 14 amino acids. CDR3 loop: CSASWDRDDYGYTF. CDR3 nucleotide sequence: TGCAGTGCTAGTTGGGACAGGGACGACTATGGCTACACCTTC.

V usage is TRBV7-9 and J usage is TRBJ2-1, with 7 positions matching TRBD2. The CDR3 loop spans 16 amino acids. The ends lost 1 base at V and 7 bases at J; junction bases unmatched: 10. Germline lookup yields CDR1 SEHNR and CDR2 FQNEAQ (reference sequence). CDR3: CASSLVPGGPRNEQFF. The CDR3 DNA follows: TGTGCCAGCAGCTTAGTTCCGGGGGGTCCTAGGAATGAGCAGTTCTTC.